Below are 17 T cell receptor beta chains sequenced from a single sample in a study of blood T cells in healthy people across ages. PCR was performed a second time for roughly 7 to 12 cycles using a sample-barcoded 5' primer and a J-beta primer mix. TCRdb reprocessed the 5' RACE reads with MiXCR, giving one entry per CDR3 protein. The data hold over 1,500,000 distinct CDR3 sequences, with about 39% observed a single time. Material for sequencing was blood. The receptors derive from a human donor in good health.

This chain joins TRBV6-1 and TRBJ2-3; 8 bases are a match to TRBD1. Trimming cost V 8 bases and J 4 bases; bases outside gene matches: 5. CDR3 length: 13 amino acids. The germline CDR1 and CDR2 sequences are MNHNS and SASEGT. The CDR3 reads CASLDRVADTQYF. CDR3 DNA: TGTGCCAGCCTGGACAGGGTGGCAGATACGCAGTATTTT.

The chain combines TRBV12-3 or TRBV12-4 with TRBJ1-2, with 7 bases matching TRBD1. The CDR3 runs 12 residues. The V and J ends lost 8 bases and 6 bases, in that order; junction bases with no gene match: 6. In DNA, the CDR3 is TGTGCCAGCCAGGGACAGTCGAATGGCTACACCTTC. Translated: CASQGQSNGYTF.

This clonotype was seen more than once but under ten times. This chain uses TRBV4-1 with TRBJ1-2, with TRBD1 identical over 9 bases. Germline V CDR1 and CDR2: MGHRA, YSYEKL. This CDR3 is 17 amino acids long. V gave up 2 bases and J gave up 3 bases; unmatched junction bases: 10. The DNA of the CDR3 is TGCGCCAGCAGCCAACGGACAGGGGTTCGATCGCACTATGGCTACACCTTC. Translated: CASSQRTGVRSHYGYTF.

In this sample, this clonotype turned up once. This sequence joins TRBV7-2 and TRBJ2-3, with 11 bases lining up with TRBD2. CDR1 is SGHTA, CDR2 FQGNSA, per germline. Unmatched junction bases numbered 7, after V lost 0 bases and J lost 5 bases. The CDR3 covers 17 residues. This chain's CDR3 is CASSLALAGGQGDTQYF. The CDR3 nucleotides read TGTGCCAGCAGCTTAGCTCTAGCGGGGGGACAGGGAGATACGCAGTATTTT.

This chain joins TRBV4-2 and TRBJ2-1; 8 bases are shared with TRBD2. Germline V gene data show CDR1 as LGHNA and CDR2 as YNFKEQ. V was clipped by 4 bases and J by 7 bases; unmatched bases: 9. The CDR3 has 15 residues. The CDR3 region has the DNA TGTGCCAGCAGCCCGAGGAGGGAGCGGGGGAATGAGCAGTTCTTC. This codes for CASSPRRERGNEQFF.

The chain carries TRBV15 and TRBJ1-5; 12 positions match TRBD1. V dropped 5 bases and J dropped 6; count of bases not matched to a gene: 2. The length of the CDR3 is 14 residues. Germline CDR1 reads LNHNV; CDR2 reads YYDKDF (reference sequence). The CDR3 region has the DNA TGTGCCACCAGCCGGGACAGGGGGCGTCAGCCCCAGCATTTT. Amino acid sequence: CATSRDRGRQPQHF. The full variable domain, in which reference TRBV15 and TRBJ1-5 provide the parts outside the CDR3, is DAMVIQNPRYQVTQFGKPVTLSCSQTLNHNVMYWYQQKSSQAPKLLFHYYDKDFNNEADTPDNFQSRRPNTSFCFLDIRSPGLGDTAMYLCATSRDRGRQPQHFGDGTRLSIL.

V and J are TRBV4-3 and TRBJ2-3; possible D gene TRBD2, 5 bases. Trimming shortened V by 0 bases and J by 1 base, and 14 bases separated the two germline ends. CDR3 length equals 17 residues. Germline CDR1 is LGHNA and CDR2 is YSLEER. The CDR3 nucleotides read TGCGCCAGCAGCCAAGAGAGCGGTCCTATGGGCACAGATACGCAGTATTTT. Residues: CASSQESGPMGTDTQYF.

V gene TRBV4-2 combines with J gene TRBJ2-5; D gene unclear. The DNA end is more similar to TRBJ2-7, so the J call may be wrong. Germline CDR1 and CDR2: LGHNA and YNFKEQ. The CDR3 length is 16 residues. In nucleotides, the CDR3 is TGTGCCAGCAGCCAAGGTATATCCGGATTTTTAGGCGAGCAGTACTTC. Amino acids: CASSQGISGFLGEQYF.

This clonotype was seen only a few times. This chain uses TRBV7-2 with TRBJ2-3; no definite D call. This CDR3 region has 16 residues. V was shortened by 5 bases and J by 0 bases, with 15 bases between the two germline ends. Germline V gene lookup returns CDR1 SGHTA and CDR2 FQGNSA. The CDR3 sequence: CASSRALVSSTDTQYF. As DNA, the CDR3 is TGTGCCAGCAGCCGGGCCCTAGTATCTAGCACAGATACGCAGTATTTT.

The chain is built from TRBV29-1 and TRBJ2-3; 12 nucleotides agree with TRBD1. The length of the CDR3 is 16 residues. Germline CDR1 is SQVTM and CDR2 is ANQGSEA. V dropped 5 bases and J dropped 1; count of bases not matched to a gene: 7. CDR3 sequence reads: CSVTGTGGVGTDTQYF. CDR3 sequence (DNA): TGCAGCGTTACCGGGACAGGGGGCGTCGGCACAGATACGCAGTATTTT.

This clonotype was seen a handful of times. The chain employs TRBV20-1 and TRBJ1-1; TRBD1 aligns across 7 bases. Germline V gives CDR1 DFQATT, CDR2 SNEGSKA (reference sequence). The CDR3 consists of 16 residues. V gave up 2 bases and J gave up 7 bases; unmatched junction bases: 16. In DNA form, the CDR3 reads TGCAGTGCTAGATCCCCTCCTTCAGGGGGACGGGGTGAAGCTTTCTTT. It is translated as CSARSPPSGGRGEAFF.

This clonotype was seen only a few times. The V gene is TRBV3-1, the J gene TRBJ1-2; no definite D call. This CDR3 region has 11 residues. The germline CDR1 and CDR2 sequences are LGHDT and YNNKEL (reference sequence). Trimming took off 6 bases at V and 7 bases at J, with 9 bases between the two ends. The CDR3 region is CASSIWSGYTF. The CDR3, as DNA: TGTGCCAGCAGTATCTGGTCTGGCTACACCTTC.

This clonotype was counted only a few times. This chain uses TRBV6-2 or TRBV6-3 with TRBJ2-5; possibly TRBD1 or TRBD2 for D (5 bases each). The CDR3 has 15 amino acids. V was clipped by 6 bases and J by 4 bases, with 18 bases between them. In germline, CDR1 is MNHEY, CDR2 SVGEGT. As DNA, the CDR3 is TGTGCCAGCAGCCCCCCTCGTGGGGGAAGAGAGACCCAGTACTTC. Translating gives CASSPPRGGRETQYF.

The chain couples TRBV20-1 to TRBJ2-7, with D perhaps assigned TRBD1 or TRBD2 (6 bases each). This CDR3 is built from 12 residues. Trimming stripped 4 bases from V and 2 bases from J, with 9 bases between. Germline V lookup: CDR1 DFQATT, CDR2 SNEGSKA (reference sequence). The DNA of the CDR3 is TGCAGTGCTATGGAGGGGGCCTACGAGCAGTACTTC. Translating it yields CSAMEGAYEQYF.

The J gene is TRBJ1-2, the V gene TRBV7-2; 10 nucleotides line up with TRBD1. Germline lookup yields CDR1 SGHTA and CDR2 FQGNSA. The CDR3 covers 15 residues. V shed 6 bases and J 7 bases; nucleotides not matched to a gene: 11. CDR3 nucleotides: TGTGCCAGCAGTATGCCGCCGGGACAGGGGTTTGGCTACACCTTC. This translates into CASSMPPGQGFGYTF.

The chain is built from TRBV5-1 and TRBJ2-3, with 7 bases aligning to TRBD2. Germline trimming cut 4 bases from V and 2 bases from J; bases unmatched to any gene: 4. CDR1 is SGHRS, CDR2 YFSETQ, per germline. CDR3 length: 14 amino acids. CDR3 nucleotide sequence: TGCGCCAGCAGCCCGCGGGAGAACACAGATACGCAGTATTTT. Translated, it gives CASSPRENTDTQYF.

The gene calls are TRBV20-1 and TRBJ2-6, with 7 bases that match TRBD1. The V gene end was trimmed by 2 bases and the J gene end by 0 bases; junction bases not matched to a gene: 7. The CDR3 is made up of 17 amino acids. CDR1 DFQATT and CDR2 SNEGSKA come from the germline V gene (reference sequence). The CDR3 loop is CSARPRTGISGANVLTF. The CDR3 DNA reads TGCAGTGCTAGACCTCGGACAGGTATCTCTGGGGCCAACGTCCTGACTTTC.